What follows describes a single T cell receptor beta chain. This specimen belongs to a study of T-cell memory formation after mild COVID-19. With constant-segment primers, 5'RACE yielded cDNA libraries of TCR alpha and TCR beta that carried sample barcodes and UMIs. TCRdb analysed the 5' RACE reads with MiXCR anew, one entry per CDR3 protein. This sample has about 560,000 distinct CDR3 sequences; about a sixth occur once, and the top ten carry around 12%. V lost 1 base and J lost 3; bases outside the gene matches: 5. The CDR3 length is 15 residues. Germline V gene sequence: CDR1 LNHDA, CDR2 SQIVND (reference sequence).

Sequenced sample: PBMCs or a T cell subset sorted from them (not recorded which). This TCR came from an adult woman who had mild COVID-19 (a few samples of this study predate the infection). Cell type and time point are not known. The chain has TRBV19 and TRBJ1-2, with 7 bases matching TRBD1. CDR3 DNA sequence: TGTGCCAGTAGTATAGTGACAGGGAGGGACTATGGCTACACCTTC. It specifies CASSIVTGRDYGYTF.